The 27 T cell receptor beta chains listed next were all sequenced from one sample in a study of T cell responses to AZD1222 COVID-19 vaccine. Produced via immunoSEQ multiplex PCR; TCRdb's table is partial and in-frame only. There are under 150,000 clones in the sample; about 93% occur only once, and around 2.8% lies in the top ten. Sequencing used peripheral blood, obtained on day 0 of MenACWY control vaccination. These receptors were obtained from an adult in good health.

The gene calls are TRBV6-5 and TRBJ2-7; 10 positions agree with TRBD1. The germline gives CDR1 MNHEY, CDR2 SVGAGI. Trimming at V came to 2 bases and at J to 0 bases, leaving 1 base not matched to a gene. The CDR3 is 15 residues long. CDR3 sequence: CASSYRTGGSYEQYF. The CDR3, as DNA: TGTGCCAGCAGTTACCGGACAGGGGGCTCCTACGAGCAGTACTTC.

The chain has TRBV12-3 or TRBV12-4 and TRBJ1-1; D is undetermined. This CDR3 comprises 13 residues. V lost 6 bases and J lost 3, with 11 bases in between. CDR3 nucleotides: TGTGCCAGCAGCCAGTCACGGTACACTGAAGCTTTCTTT. Its protein is CASSQSRYTEAFF.

This clone was seen more than once but under ten times. The chain employs TRBV6-5 and TRBJ1-5; no firm D call. The V end lost 8 bases, the J end lost 0 bases, and 8 bases lay between the germline ends. In germline, CDR1 is MNHEY, CDR2 SVGAGI. The CDR3 contains 13 residues. The CDR3 loop reads CASRGNSNQPQHF. Here the CDR3 DNA reads TGTGCCAGCCGCGGAAATAGCAATCAGCCCCAGCATTTT.

This chain connects TRBV6-5 to TRBJ2-2, with D maybe TRBD2 (5 bases). CDR1 is MNHEY, CDR2 SVGAGI, per germline. There are 14 residues in the CDR3. V was pared by 6 bases and J by 1 base, with 9 bases between. CDR3 sequence (DNA): TGTGCCAGCAGGAGGGAATTGAACACCGGGGAGCTGTTTTTT. It encodes CASRRELNTGELFF.

This chain connects TRBV7-6 to TRBJ1-3, with TRBD1 matching 8 bases. The V segment lost 1 base and the J segment 2 bases; nucleotides outside the gene matches: 1. The germline V gene encodes CDR1 SGHVS and CDR2 FNYEAQ. This CDR3 comprises 15 residues. The CDR3 DNA is TGTGCCAGCAGCTTAGAACAGGGGGCTGGAAACACCATATATTTT. Translated: CASSLEQGAGNTIYF.

This clone showed up just once. This chain joins TRBV28 and TRBJ1-1; a possible D gene is TRBD1 (5 bases). V gave up 4 bases and J gave up 3 bases, with 15 bases separating them. The CDR3 length is 15 residues. In germline, CDR1 is MDHEN, CDR2 SYDVKM. Here the CDR3 reads CASSSTRLGDTEAFF. The CDR3 DNA reads TGTGCCAGCAGTTCGACGCGGCTGGGGGACACTGAAGCTTTCTTT.

This clone was counted between two and nine times. This rearrangement joins TRBV27 to TRBJ2-1; D is perhaps TRBD1 (6 bases). Germline V CDR1 and CDR2: MNHEY, SMNVEV (reference sequence). V was shortened by 6 bases and J by 5 bases, with 11 bases between the two germline ends. The CDR3 length is 13 residues. CDR3 coding DNA: TGTGCCAGCAGGCAGGGGTTACACAATGAGCAGTTCTTC. This translates into CASRQGLHNEQFF.

The J gene is TRBJ1-1, the V gene TRBV28; D perhaps matches TRBD1 (5 bases). CDR1 MDHEN and CDR2 SYDVKM come from the germline V gene. The CDR3 has 16 amino acids. V was cut by 4 bases and J by 0 bases, with 15 bases left in between. The CDR3 region has the DNA TGTGCCAGCAGTTACCGGGGCATGGGACTGAACACTGAAGCTTTCTTT. It is translated as CASSYRGMGLNTEAFF.

The rearrangement joins TRBV7-9 to TRBJ2-3; 11 bases map to TRBD2. Trimming removed 2 bases from V and 0 bases from J; junction bases left unmatched: 1. Germline CDR1 SEHNR, CDR2 FQNEAQ (reference sequence). The CDR3 consists of 16 residues. Here the CDR3 reads CASSLLAGGSTDTQYF. The CDR3 DNA follows: TGTGCCAGCAGCTTACTAGCGGGGGGAAGCACAGATACGCAGTATTTT.

The chain joins TRBV9 to TRBJ2-7; D unclear. V was trimmed by 0 bases and J by 0 bases, leaving 7 bases between them. CDR3 length: 14 residues. Germline-derived CDR1 and CDR2 are SGDLS and YYNGEE. The CDR3 sequence: CASSVDGPSYEQYF. In DNA form, the CDR3 reads TGTGCCAGCAGCGTAGACGGACCCTCCTACGAGCAGTACTTC.

The chain employs TRBV15 and TRBJ1-5; 11 bases are shared with TRBD1. This CDR3 has 16 amino acids. Germline values: CDR1 LNHNV, CDR2 YYDKDF (reference sequence). The ends lost 2 bases at V and 5 bases at J; junction bases unmatched: 5. DNA of the CDR3: TGTGCCACCAGCAGACGGACAGGGGGCCCCGATCAGCCCCAGCATTTT. Translation gives CATSRRTGGPDQPQHF. The full variable domain, rest sourced from reference TRBV15 and TRBJ1-5, is DAMVIQNPRYQVTQFGKPVTLSCSQTLNHNVMYWYQQKSSQAPKLLFHYYDKDFNNEADTPDNFQSRRPNTSFCFLDIRSPGLGDTAMYLCATSRRTGGPDQPQHFGDGTRLSIL.

V usage is TRBV12-3 or TRBV12-4 and J usage is TRBJ2-7; D possibly corresponds to TRBD1 (5 bases). Trimming cost V 3 bases and J 3 bases, with 9 bases left between them. This CDR3 is 13 amino acids long. The CDR3 loop reads CASSLGTGYEQYF. The CDR3 DNA reads TGTGCCAGCAGTTTGGGAACAGGCTACGAGCAGTACTTC.

This clone appeared a single time. V gene TRBV7-2 combines with J gene TRBJ2-7, with TRBD2 identical over 13 bases. The V and J ends lost 4 bases and 4 bases, in that order; junction bases with no gene match: 4. The germline gives CDR1 SGHTA, CDR2 FQGNSA. The CDR3 runs 15 residues. The CDR3 bases are TGTGCCAGCAGCTCCGGACTAGCGGGAGAGTACGAGCAGTACTTC. As protein: CASSSGLAGEYEQYF.

The sample holds a few counts of this clone. The chain employs TRBV27 and TRBJ2-7, with D possibly TRBD2 on 5 matching bases. The length of the CDR3 is 15 residues. The V gene lost 2 bases and the J gene lost 1 base, with 12 bases spanning the gap. Germline loops: CDR1 MNHEY, CDR2 SMNVEV (reference sequence). This chain's CDR3 is CASSLRGLPSYEQYF. CDR3 sequence (DNA): TGTGCCAGCAGTTTAAGAGGGCTCCCATCCTACGAGCAGTACTTC.

The rearrangement joins TRBV10-3 to TRBJ1-5; no clear D. Per the germline V gene, CDR1 is ENHRY and CDR2 is SYGVKD. V was pared by 0 bases and J by 4 bases, with 10 bases between. This CDR3 has 15 residues. CDR3 amino acids: CAISESELENQPQHF. CDR3 DNA sequence: TGTGCCATCAGTGAGTCGGAATTGGAGAATCAGCCCCAGCATTTT.

The rearrangement links TRBV11-2 to TRBJ1-3; D remains ambiguous. The CDR3 contains 12 residues. The V end lost 3 bases, the J end lost 2 bases, and 2 bases lay between the germline ends. CDR1 is SGHAT and CDR2 is FQNNGV in the germline V gene. CDR3 nucleotide sequence: TGTGCCAGCAGCTTTACTGGAAACACCATATATTTT. Translation: CASSFTGNTIYF. Drawing the rest from reference TRBV11-2 and TRBJ1-3, the complete variable domain is EAGVAQSPRYKIIEKRQSVAFWCNPISGHATLYWYQQILGQGPKLLIQFQNNGVVDDSQLPKDRFSAERLKGVDSTLKIQPAKLEDSAVYLCASSFTGNTIYFGEGSWLTVV.

The CDR3 protein is CSVVIGLNYGYTF. The DNA for the CDR3 is TGCAGCGTTGTGATTGGACTGAACTATGGCTACACCTTC. J is TRBJ1-2 and V is TRBV29-1; D call uncertain. The CDR3 consists of 13 residues. Germline V gene lookup returns CDR1 SQVTM and CDR2 ANQGSEA. V lost 4 bases and J lost 2, with 11 bases in between.

V gene TRBV27 combines with J gene TRBJ1-2; TRBD1 agrees at 8 bases. The CDR3 is 15 residues long. With 5 bases clipped from V and 8 bases from J, the junction kept 13 bases outside the gene matches. The V gene's germline CDR1 is MNHEY and CDR2 SMNVEV (reference sequence). DNA for the CDR3: TGTGCCAGCAGTGATCGAATGGGACAGGCGGGAGGCTACACCTTC. Encoded protein: CASSDRMGQAGGYTF.

The chain is built from TRBV7-2 and TRBJ2-5, with D hard to call. This CDR3 contains 15 residues. CDR1 is SGHTA and CDR2 is FQGNSA in the germline V gene. Trimming stripped 1 base from V and 5 bases from J, with 14 bases between. In DNA, the CDR3 is TGTGCCAGCAGCTTAGGGAGAATAGATTCTGAGACCCAGTACTTC. This translates into CASSLGRIDSETQYF.

The V and J genes are TRBV7-9 and TRBJ1-1; TRBD1 might be the D (6 bases). The CDR3 length is 16 residues. V gave up 6 bases and J gave up 0 bases, with 17 bases separating them. Germline CDR1 is SEHNR and CDR2 is FQNEAQ (reference sequence). CDR3 loop: CASSFTGSRVNTEAFF. The CDR3 DNA reads TGTGCCAGCAGTTTTACAGGGTCCCGAGTGAACACTGAAGCTTTCTTT.

The chain couples TRBV18 to TRBJ1-1; D is uncertain. The V gene's germline CDR1 is KGHSH and CDR2 LQKENI. The CDR3 has 14 residues. The V end was cut by 4 bases, the J end by 1 base, with 10 bases between. CDR3 DNA: TGTGCCAGCTCACGCCTCGACCGGAACACTGAAGCTTTCTTT. Translation: CASSRLDRNTEAFF.

This rearrangement joins TRBV2 to TRBJ2-4, with unresolved D. Trimming shortened V by 4 bases and J by 10 bases, and 14 bases separated the two germline ends. Germline CDR1 reads SNHLY; CDR2 reads FYNNEI. The CDR3 is made up of 13 amino acids. Written as DNA, the CDR3 is TGTGCCAGCAGTGCAGGCCACGGTGGTATTCAGTACTTC. Its translation: CASSAGHGGIQYF.

At least ten counts were recorded for this clone. The rearrangement joins TRBV29-1 to TRBJ1-6; the D gene is possibly TRBD1 (5 bases). Trimming stripped 6 bases from V and 4 bases from J, with 10 bases between. The CDR3 sequence is 13 residues long. The V gene's germline CDR1 is SQVTM and CDR2 ANQGSEA. The CDR3 spells CSVGTDYNSPLHF. The CDR3 region has the DNA TGCAGCGTAGGGACGGATTATAATTCACCCCTCCACTTT.

This clone has a single count. The chain employs TRBV13 and TRBJ2-7, with TRBD1 as a possible D gene (5 bases). CDR1 PRHDT and CDR2 FYEKMQ come from the germline V gene (reference sequence). CDR3 length: 12 amino acids. V was cut by 2 bases and J by 6 bases, with 8 bases left in between. This CDR3 reads CASSLQGIEQYF. Written as DNA, the CDR3 is TGTGCCAGCAGCTTACAGGGCATCGAGCAGTACTTC.

J is TRBJ2-1 and V is TRBV16; 9 nucleotides line up with TRBD2. J lost 11 bases, V lost 4 bases, and 6 bases had no gene match. The CDR3 runs to 13 residues. CDR1 is KGHSY, CDR2 FQNENV, per germline. DNA for the CDR3: TGTGCCAGCAGCCCGTCTGGACTAGCGAAGCAGTTCTTC. Protein sequence: CASSPSGLAKQFF.

The rearrangement joins TRBV7-9 to TRBJ1-6, with unresolved D. The V end was cut by 3 bases, the J end by 7 bases, with 7 bases between. The length of the CDR3 is 13 residues. CDR1 SEHNR and CDR2 FQNEAQ come from the germline V gene (reference sequence). The CDR3 DNA follows: TGTGCCAGCAGCTTGGGTGAAAATTCACCCCTCCACTTT. Its translation is CASSLGENSPLHF.

The chain uses TRBV11-2 and TRBJ1-2, with D possibly TRBD1 on 6 matching bases. This CDR3 has 17 amino acids. Between the trimmed V and J ends, which lost 6 bases and 3 bases, there was a span of 23 bases. Germline CDR1 reads SGHAT; CDR2 reads FQNNGV. DNA of the CDR3: TGTGCCAGCAGAAAACCTGGGGGCCGGGGCGCAGACTATGGCTACACCTTC. Amino acids: CASRKPGGRGADYGYTF.